This entry is about one T cell receptor (beta chain). No antigen is known for it. Within one base of it there is no much larger clone, and no base qualities were kept. For each subset, genomic DNA was extracted from roughly 10,000 to 100,000 sorted cells using the DNeasy Blood and Tissue Kit. The immunoSEQ service sequenced and mapped the TCRbeta V-J or V-D-J regions, with coverage above 8x for each sample. The published analysis was carried out like this. Only productive rearrangements exported from the immunoSEQ Analyzer platform were analyzed, with clonality assessed on the 500 most abundant clones. The Morisita-Horn similarity index and the Jaccard index were used to quantify repertoire overlap between populations. In a handful of cancer patients, Morisita-Horn similarity was measured between the TCR repertoires of CD8 T-cell subsets. The immuneACCESS repertoire file appears here via TCRdb, limited to in-frame rearrangements. These files lack a portion of the clones; in checked studies, under half of the deficit traces to unresolved V genes, and the cause of the others is not known. That table gives V, J and clone size, and the DNA gave D and trimming. For this sample there are 2,000 to 2,500 clones; just over 70% appear just once. Approximately 12% of the sample comes from the top ten.

CDR1 is given as MGHRA and CDR2 as YSYEKL, both from the germline V gene. Reading from cysteine to phenylalanine, the CDR3 counts 15 amino acids. Just the 45-base CDR3 DNA is kept, in frame starting at base 1. No therapy was being received by patients at the time of sample collection, although prior treatments had ranged from chemotherapy, radiotherapy, surgery and immunotherapy to none. Thawed cells were enriched for T lymphocytes with a negative-selection kit, adding EpCAM beads for tumor-infiltrating lymphocytes. CD8 TIL subsets were FACS-sorted as CD3+CD4-CD8+CD45RA- cells split by CD39 and CD103 expression into DN, SP and DP. Tumor specimens were minced and digested with hyaluronidase, collagenase and DNase for 1 h, filtered, Ficoll-enriched and cryopreserved. Populations were sorted on a FACSAria II to just over 97% purity, and the cell pellets were frozen for TCR sequencing without being cultured.

This record comes from a study of CD39 and CD103 CD8 tumor-infiltrating T cells (dated by TCRdb to 2016 to 2019). As for the study more broadly: The repertoire comparisons shown came from four patients: one with an HPV-positive HNSCC, one with an HPV-negative HNSCC, one with ovarian cancer and one with melanoma. TCRbeta CDR3 deep sequencing compared repertoires of CD8 TIL subsets defined by CD103 and CD39 with peripheral memory CD8 T cells.

General conclusions and limits of the study: Clonotypes from DP TILs were seldom detected in blood or uninvolved lymph node, while clonotypes from DN TILs overlapped to a large extent with peripheral memory CD8 repertoires. Compared with DN and SP CD8 TILs and with blood memory CD8 T cells, DP CD8 TILs appeared more oligoclonal, with the top 30 clonotypes covering 56-86%.

The material sequenced was CD39- CD103- CD8+ T cells sorted from the tumor. Per the publication, the cell subset or site label means: CD103-CD39- double-negative CD45RA- CD8 T cells. Recombination connected TRBV4-1 to TRBJ2-5, with 11 central nucleotides matching TRBD2. The DNA end favors TRBJ2-7, so the J call may be wrong. The origin of this receptor is a human donor with head and neck squamous cell carcinoma. Here is the DNA: TGCGCCAGCAGCCAAGCTTGGACTAGCGGGTACGAGCAGTACTTC. This sequence encodes CASSQAWTSGYEQYF.